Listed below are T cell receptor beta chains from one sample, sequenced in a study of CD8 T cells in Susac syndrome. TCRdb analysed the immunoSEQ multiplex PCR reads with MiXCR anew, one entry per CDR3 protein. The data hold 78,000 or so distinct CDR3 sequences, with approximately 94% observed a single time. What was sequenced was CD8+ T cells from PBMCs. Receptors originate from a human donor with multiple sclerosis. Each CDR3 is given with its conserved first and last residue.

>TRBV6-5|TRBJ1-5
CASSTGGLYQPQHF
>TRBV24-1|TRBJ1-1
CATSVAGTGDDSEAFF
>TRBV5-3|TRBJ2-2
CARKEILQGTANTGELFF
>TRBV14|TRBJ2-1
CASSQFPLGRLAGGPGDEQFF
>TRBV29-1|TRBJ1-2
CSVEDGARGGWLNYGYTF
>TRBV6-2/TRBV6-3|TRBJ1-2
CASLSGWVDYGYTF
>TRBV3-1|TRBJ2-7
CASSPGYGPSYEQYF
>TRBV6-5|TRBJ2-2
CASSYVNTGELFF
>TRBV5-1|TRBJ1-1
CASSLGDRVEAFF
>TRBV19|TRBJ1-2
CASSIRTGIDANYGYTF
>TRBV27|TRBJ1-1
CASSLSQGSSAEAFF
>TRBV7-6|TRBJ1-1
CASSFRDRGANTEAFF
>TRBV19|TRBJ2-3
CASGFPASPPADTQYF
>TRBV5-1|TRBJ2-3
CASTIAGADTQYF
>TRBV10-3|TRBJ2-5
CAISAGTSGGHQETQYF
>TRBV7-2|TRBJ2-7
CASSPNPRDSPYEQYF
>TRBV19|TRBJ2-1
CASSIGTDNEQFF
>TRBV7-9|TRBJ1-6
CAIRGLLNSPLHF
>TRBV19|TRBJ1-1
CASSITGNTEAFF
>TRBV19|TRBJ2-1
CASSAQGAQVNEQFF
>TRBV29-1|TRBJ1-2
CSIALGPQGGYGYTF
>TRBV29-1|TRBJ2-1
CSVEGTSLSYNEQFF
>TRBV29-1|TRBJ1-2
CSVLGDYGYTF
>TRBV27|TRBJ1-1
CASRTLDRNTEAFF
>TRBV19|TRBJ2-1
CASSWWYEQFF
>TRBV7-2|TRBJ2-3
CASSLEGGRELTDTQYF
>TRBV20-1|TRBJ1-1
CSARVQGLNTEAFF
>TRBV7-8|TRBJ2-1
CASSLDQFF
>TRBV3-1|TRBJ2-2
CASSQGKFTGELFF
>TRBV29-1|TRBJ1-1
CSVEELGRANTEAFF
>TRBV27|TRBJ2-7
CASSPLDSYEQYF
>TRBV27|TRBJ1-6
CASSVQGDSPLHF
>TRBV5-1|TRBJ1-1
CASSSNRVTEAFF
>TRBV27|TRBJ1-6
CASKPTGGTWDSPLHF
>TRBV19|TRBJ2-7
CASSTMATLHVRYEQYF
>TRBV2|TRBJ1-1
CASSEWGVSGTEAFF
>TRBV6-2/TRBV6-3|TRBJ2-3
CASSTGPQTTDTQYF
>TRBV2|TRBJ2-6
CASVGSGANVLTF
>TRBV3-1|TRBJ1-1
CASSQEEGGNTEAFF
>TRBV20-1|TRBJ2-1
CSARVTTGTHEQFF
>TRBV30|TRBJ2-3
CAWSHRGRADTQYF
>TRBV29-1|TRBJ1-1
CSVAVNTEAFF
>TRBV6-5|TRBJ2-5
CASRSRVEETQYF
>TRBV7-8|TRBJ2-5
CASSTKRYQETQYF
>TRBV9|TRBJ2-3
CASSAGTVLEGTDTQYF
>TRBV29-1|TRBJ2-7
CSAQQGHTYEQYF
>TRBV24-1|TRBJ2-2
CATSETGTELPGELFF
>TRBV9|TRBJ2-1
CASSIPGQGWNEQFF
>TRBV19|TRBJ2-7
CASRGGAGDEQYF
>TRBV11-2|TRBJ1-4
CASSPMATNEKLFF
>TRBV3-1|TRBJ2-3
CASKTGAAPSDTQYF
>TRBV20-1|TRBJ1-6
CSLKASLGSPLHF
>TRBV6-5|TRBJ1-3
CASSLQGLAGNTIYF
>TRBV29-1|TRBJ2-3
CSVEAGTDTQYF
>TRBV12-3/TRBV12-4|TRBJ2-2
CASSLADTGELFF
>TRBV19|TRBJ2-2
CATLTSGRAADTGELFF
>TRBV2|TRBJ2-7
CASIRTGPEQYF
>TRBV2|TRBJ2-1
CASSERGGRTNEQFF
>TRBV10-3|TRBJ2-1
CAISESIGHGRGRDEQFF